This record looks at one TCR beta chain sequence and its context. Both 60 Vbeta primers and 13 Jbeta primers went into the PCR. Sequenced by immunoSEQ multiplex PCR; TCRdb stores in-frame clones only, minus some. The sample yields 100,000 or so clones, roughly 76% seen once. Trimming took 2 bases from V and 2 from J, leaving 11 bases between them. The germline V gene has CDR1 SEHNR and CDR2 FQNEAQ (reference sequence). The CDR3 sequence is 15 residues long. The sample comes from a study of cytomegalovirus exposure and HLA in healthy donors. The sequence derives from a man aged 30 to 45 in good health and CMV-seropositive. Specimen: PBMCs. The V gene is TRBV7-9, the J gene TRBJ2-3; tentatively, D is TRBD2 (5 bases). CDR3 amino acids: CASSLPTGSTDTQYF. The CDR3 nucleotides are TGTGCCAGCAGCTTACCGACGGGGTCCACAGATACGCAGTATTTT.